One sample yielded the 24 T cell receptor beta chains listed below, sequenced in a study of shared clonotypes between healthy human individuals (TCRdb year 2020). Library creation used the immunoSEQ multiplex PCR assay. What TCRdb holds here is the immuneACCESS table cut down to in-frame rearrangements. Part of the clones is not present; checked against another copy, under half of the missing clones reflect an unresolved V gene, and the others are unexplained. For this sample the table gives 450,000 to 650,000 clones, of which roughly 79% were detected only once. The ten largest clonotypes hold 12% of the sample. Sequenced input: PBMCs. The receptor set was obtained from a woman aged 35 to 49 in good health. Some clones in this sample may be carry-over from other donors' samples.

CDR3: CASSQEVRGRYSTDTQYF. The DNA of the CDR3 is TGTGCCAGCAGCCAAGAGGTTCGGGGGAGGTACAGCACAGATACGCAGTATTTT. The chain is built from TRBV4-2 and TRBJ2-3; a possible D gene is TRBD2 (6 bases). The germline CDR1 and CDR2 sequences are LGHNA and YNFKEQ. This CDR3 spans 18 amino acids. V was trimmed by 0 bases and J by 0 bases, leaving 16 bases between them.

The chain links TRBV28 to TRBJ2-5, with 9 bases lining up with TRBD1. CDR3 size: 13 residues. Germline CDR1 and CDR2: MDHEN and SYDVKM. Germline trimming cut 8 bases from V and 5 bases from J; bases unmatched to any gene: 6. The CDR3 is CASGGTGRETQYF. Written as DNA, the CDR3 is TGTGCCAGCGGGGGGACAGGGCGGGAGACCCAGTACTTC.

The rearrangement joins TRBV7-6 to TRBJ1-1; D is unresolved. The germline V and J ends were trimmed by 5 bases and 0 bases, with 10 bases remaining between them. CDR1 and CDR2 from the germline V gene are SGHVS and FNYEAQ. This CDR3 has 14 amino acids. DNA of the CDR3: TGTGCCAGCAGCCCGAACTCTATGAACACTGAAGCTTTCTTT. Translating it yields CASSPNSMNTEAFF. Full variable domain (missing parts from reference TRBV7-6 and TRBJ1-1): GAGVSQSPRYKVTKRGQDVALRCDPISGHVSLYWYRQALGQGPEFLTYFNYEAQQDKSGLPNDRFSAERPEGSISTLTIQRTEQRDSAMYRCASSPNSMNTEAFFGQGTRLTVV.

The V call is TRBV9, the J call TRBJ2-7; maybe TRBD2 (5 bases). With 0 bases removed from V and 3 bases from J, the gap between germline ends came to 10 bases. From germline, CDR1 is SGDLS and CDR2 YYNGEE. This CDR3 has 14 residues. The CDR3 protein is CASSVGGRGYEQYF. CDR3 nucleotide sequence: TGTGCCAGCAGCGTAGGAGGGAGAGGCTACGAGCAGTACTTC.

On this clone itself: A far larger clone differs by one base, so this is likely a read error. This chain links TRBV28 with TRBJ1-5; D is unresolved. The CDR3 spans 14 residues. Looked up from germline, CDR1 is MDHEN and CDR2 is SYDVKM. V lost 3 bases and J 6 bases, leaving 12 bases between the germline ends. Written as DNA, the CDR3 is TGTGCCAGCAGTTTTGGGGTGGCGGGTCAGCCCCAGCATTTT. It codes for CASSFGVAGQPQHF.

The chain is built from TRBV19 and TRBJ2-1; D is unresolved. The CDR3 is 14 residues long. Germline CDR1 reads LNHDA; CDR2 reads SQIVND (reference sequence). The ends were cut back, 6 bases at V and 2 bases at J, with 11 bases in the middle. DNA of the CDR3: TGTGCCAGTAGGATGAGGATCACCTACAATGAGCAGTTCTTC. It encodes CASRMRITYNEQFF. Drawing the rest from reference TRBV19 and TRBJ2-1, the complete variable domain is DGGITQSPKYLFRKEGQNVTLSCEQNLNHDAMYWYRQDPGQGLRLIYYSQIVNDFQKGDIAEGYSVSREKKESFPLTVTSAQKNPTAFYLCASRMRITYNEQFFGPGTRLTVL.

This clone was counted ten times or more. The chain carries TRBV6-4 and TRBJ2-1; unclear D gene. This CDR3 has 13 amino acids. Trimming left V 0 bases short and J 9 bases short, with 9 bases between. Germline V lookup: CDR1 MRHNA, CDR2 SNTAGT. The CDR3 is CASSDSEVGEQFF. The CDR3 DNA reads TGTGCCAGCAGTGACTCCGAAGTGGGTGAGCAGTTCTTC.

The V and J genes are TRBV27 and TRBJ2-4; D is perhaps TRBD2 (5 bases). This CDR3 has 21 amino acids. CDR1 is MNHEY, CDR2 SMNVEV, per germline (reference sequence). Trimming stripped 4 bases from V and 0 bases from J, with 28 bases between. This chain's CDR3 is CASSSPRPLDPLHLAKNIQYF. DNA for the CDR3: TGTGCCAGCAGTTCCCCCCGCCCACTAGATCCCCTACACCTAGCCAAAAACATTCAGTACTTC.

The chain combines TRBV6-5 with TRBJ1-2; D possibly corresponds to TRBD1 (5 bases). The CDR3 length is 12 residues. V was cut by 6 bases and J by 6 bases, with 11 bases left in between. CDR1 and CDR2 from the germline V gene are MNHEY and SVGAGI. CDR3 coding DNA: TGTGCCAGCAGACGCGGAGGGGATGGCTACACCTTC. It specifies CASRRGGDGYTF.

Concerning this clone itself: At one end, the junction sequence differs from germline, possibly due to a read error. The chain employs TRBV6-5 and TRBJ2-1; 8 nucleotides line up with TRBD2. Germline V gives CDR1 MNHEY, CDR2 SVGAGI. The CDR3 extends over 15 amino acids. CDR3 DNA: TGTGCCACCAAGGCCGGGACTAGTTCCTTCAATGAGCAGTTCTTC. Protein: CATKAGTSSFNEQFF.

J is TRBJ2-7 and V is TRBV6-6; D unresolved. This CDR3 is built from 12 residues. V was pared by 9 bases and J by 0 bases, with 9 bases between. The V gene's germline CDR1 is MNHNY and CDR2 SVGAGI (reference sequence). The CDR3 DNA reads TGTGCCAGTGCACAGAGCTCCTACGAGCAGTACTTC. This translates into CASAQSSYEQYF.

This chain links TRBV10-2 with TRBJ2-5, with a tentative D call TRBD2 (6 bases). In germline, CDR1 is WSHSY, CDR2 SAAADI. V was pared by 3 bases and J by 5 bases, with 16 bases between. The CDR3 runs to 15 residues. CDR3 coding DNA: TGCGCCAGCAGTGACTGGGCGGGAAGTAAGGAGACCCAGTACTTC. This codes for CASSDWAGSKETQYF.

The V gene is TRBV7-2, the J gene TRBJ2-5; 8 bases align to TRBD1. V dropped 4 bases and J dropped 2; count of bases not matched to a gene: 6. The length of the CDR3 is 15 residues. Germline CDR1 and CDR2: SGHTA and FQGNSA. CDR3 in DNA: TGTGCCAGCAGCTCCCTGACAGGGGCTCAAGAGACCCAGTACTTC. This translates into CASSSLTGAQETQYF.

A word on this clone: Other DNA sequences from this sample encode an identical CDR3 as well. The chain combines TRBV5-1 with TRBJ2-3, with D tentatively TRBD1 or TRBD2 (5 bases each). The CDR3 has 14 amino acids. Trimming left V 0 bases short and J 2 bases short, with 7 bases between. Per germline, CDR1 SGHRS and CDR2 YFSETQ. This CDR3 is CASSLEGTTDTQYF. The DNA for the CDR3 is TGCGCCAGCAGCTTGGAGGGGACCACAGATACGCAGTATTTT. The variable domain in full, with the rest retrieved from reference TRBV5-1 and TRBJ2-3, is KAGVTQTPRYLIKTRGQQVTLSCSPISGHRSVSWYQQTPGQGLQFLFEYFSETQRNKGNFPGRFSGRQFSNSRSEMNVSTLELGDSALYLCASSLEGTTDTQYFGPGTRLTVL.

The V call is TRBV29-1, the J call TRBJ2-3; D possibly corresponds to TRBD1 (5 bases). Germline loops: CDR1 SQVTM, CDR2 ANQGSEA. Trimming stripped 4 bases from V and 0 bases from J, with 14 bases between. The CDR3 sequence is 15 residues long. The CDR3 is CSVAGSTPSTDTQYF. CDR3 DNA sequence: TGCAGCGTTGCAGGGTCGACTCCGAGCACAGATACGCAGTATTTT.

This rearrangement joins TRBV5-1 to TRBJ1-1; no reliable D call. CDR1 is SGHRS and CDR2 is YFSETQ in the germline V gene. Trimming took 1 base from V and 5 from J, leaving 9 bases between them. The CDR3 consists of 13 residues. The CDR3 loop reads CASSLTWGTEAFF. DNA of the CDR3: TGCGCCAGCAGCTTGACGTGGGGAACTGAAGCTTTCTTT. The variable domain in full, completed from reference TRBV5-1 and TRBJ1-1, reads KAGVTQTPRYLIKTRGQQVTLSCSPISGHRSVSWYQQTPGQGLQFLFEYFSETQRNKGNFPGRFSGRQFSNSRSEMNVSTLELGDSALYLCASSLTWGTEAFFGQGTRLTVV.

The chain recombines TRBV7-2 with TRBJ1-5; TRBD1 agrees at 10 bases. From germline, CDR1 is SGHTA and CDR2 FQGNSA. V lost 3 bases to trimming and J lost 6 bases; unmatched junction nucleotides: 2. CDR3 size: 14 residues. The DNA of the CDR3 is TGTGCCAGCAGCTTCGACAGGGGGCTTCAGCCCCAGCATTTT. Its translation is CASSFDRGLQPQHF. The complete variable domain, with remaining parts taken from reference TRBV7-2 and TRBJ1-5, reads GAGVSQSPSNKVTEKGKDVELRCDPISGHTALYWYRQSLGQGLEFLIYFQGNSAPDKSGLPSDRFSAERTGGSVSTLTIQRTQQEDSAVYLCASSFDRGLQPQHFGDGTRLSIL.

The chain couples TRBV30 to TRBJ1-1; D not certain. V shed 3 bases and J shed 0 bases, with 8 bases lying between them. The CDR3 spans 13 residues. Germline V gives CDR1 GTSNPN, CDR2 SVGIG (reference sequence). CDR3 coding DNA: TGTGCCTGGAGCAGAGGGATGAACACTGAAGCTTTCTTT. Its protein is CAWSRGMNTEAFF. Based on the CDR3 plus reference TRBV30 and TRBJ1-1, the full variable domain is SQTIHQWPATLVQPVGSPLSLECTVEGTSNPNLYWYRQAAGRGLQLLFYSVGIGQISSEVPQNLSASRPQDRQFILSSKKLLLSDSGFYLCAWSRGMNTEAFFGQGTRLTVV.

The chain uses TRBV7-6 and TRBJ2-5, with D perhaps TRBD1 (6 bases). The CDR3 consists of 15 residues. Trimming stripped 3 bases from V and 7 bases from J, with 18 bases between. Per germline, CDR1 SGHVS and CDR2 FNYEAQ. DNA of the CDR3: TGTGCCAGCAGCTTCCACAGGGATTCTGGAGGGACCCAGTACTTC. The encoded protein is CASSFHRDSGGTQYF.

This clone came up many times. The chain is built from TRBV2 and TRBJ1-3; 7 bases align to TRBD1. The ends lost 7 bases at V and 2 bases at J; junction bases unmatched: 2. Germline V gives CDR1 SNHLY, CDR2 FYNNEI. The CDR3 sequence is 13 residues long. The CDR3 protein is CASTGQAGNTIYF. The CDR3 nucleotides are TGTGCCAGCACCGGACAGGCTGGAAACACCATATATTTT.

The chain has TRBV19 and TRBJ1-1, with D uncertain. Germline V lookup: CDR1 LNHDA, CDR2 SQIVND (reference sequence). The V gene lost 6 bases and the J gene lost 7 bases, with 15 bases spanning the gap. The CDR3 contains 13 residues. CDR3 coding DNA: TGTGCCAGTAGCGCAGGCGATTATGGTGAAGCTTTCTTT. Amino acids: CASSAGDYGEAFF.

The V and J genes are TRBV18 and TRBJ2-3, with D maybe TRBD2 (6 bases). The V end lost 3 bases, the J end lost 6 bases, and 10 bases lay between the germline ends. This CDR3 spans 13 amino acids. Germline CDR1 is KGHSH and CDR2 is LQKENI. CDR3 DNA: TGTGCCAGCTCACCCCGGGACTTCGATACGCAGTATTTT. This sequence encodes CASSPRDFDTQYF.

As for this clone: A far larger clone is one base from this, pointing to a likely read error. The CDR3 does not close with the conserved phenylalanine or tryptophan, likely indicating a read error. The gene calls are TRBV30 and TRBJ2-2; no clear D. V lost 5 bases, J lost 3 bases, and 7 bases lay in between. This CDR3 has 12 residues. Germline V CDR1 and CDR2: GTSNPN, SVGIG (reference sequence). This CDR3 is CAWSWDTGELFY. DNA for the CDR3: TGTGCCTGGTCGTGGGACACCGGGGAGCTGTTTTAT.

V is TRBV10-3 and J is TRBJ2-5, with 7 bases matching TRBD2. V was pared by 4 bases and J by 4 bases, with 6 bases of the junction left unmatched. Germline lookup yields CDR1 ENHRY and CDR2 SYGVKD. This CDR3 has 14 amino acids. CDR3 loop: CAISGTSWGETQYF. CDR3 nucleotide sequence: TGTGCCATCAGTGGGACTAGTTGGGGAGAGACCCAGTACTTC.